The 29 T cell receptor beta chains below all came from one sample that was sequenced in a study of blood T cell repertoires in COVID-19. The method was immunoSEQ multiplex PCR; TCRdb's version includes in-frame clones alone and lacks a portion of them. The sample has about 180,000 clones, about 83% seen once; the top ten hold under 15%. The sample was peripheral blood. These receptors came from a woman in her 70s with COVID-19, enrolled during active disease.

The CDR3 DNA reads as TGCGCCAGCAGCTTGGACAGACCCTACGAGCAGTACTTC. Its translation: CASSLDRPYEQYF. The genes are TRBV5-1 and TRBJ2-7; D is unresolved. Trimming shortened V by 0 bases and J by 2 bases, and 6 bases separated the two germline ends. Germline V gene lookup returns CDR1 SGHRS and CDR2 YFSETQ. This CDR3 spans 13 amino acids. The complete variable domain, with remaining parts taken from reference TRBV5-1 and TRBJ2-7, reads KAGVTQTPRYLIKTRGQQVTLSCSPISGHRSVSWYQQTPGQGLQFLFEYFSETQRNKGNFPGRFSGRQFSNSRSEMNVSTLELGDSALYLCASSLDRPYEQYFGPGTRLTVT.

This clone came up once. Other DNA sequences of this sample code for an identical CDR3. The V gene is TRBV12-3 or TRBV12-4, the J gene TRBJ1-1, with D tentatively TRBD1 (5 bases). Trimming pared 7 bases from V and 1 base from J, leaving 10 bases between. The CDR3 length is 13 residues. CDR3 nucleotide sequence: TGTGCCAGCACCACAGGAAGGAACACTGAAGCTTTCTTT. The encoded protein is CASTTGRNTEAFF.

J is TRBJ1-2 and V is TRBV5-1; D gene uncertain. V was cut by 4 bases and J by 5 bases, with 12 bases left in between. The V gene's germline CDR1 is SGHRS and CDR2 YFSETQ. The CDR3 length is 13 residues. This CDR3 is CASSPYREYGYTF. DNA for the CDR3: TGCGCCAGCAGCCCATACCGGGAATATGGCTACACCTTC. Variable domain in full (rest from reference TRBV5-1 and TRBJ1-2): KAGVTQTPRYLIKTRGQQVTLSCSPISGHRSVSWYQQTPGQGLQFLFEYFSETQRNKGNFPGRFSGRQFSNSRSEMNVSTLELGDSALYLCASSPYREYGYTFGSGTRLTVV.

V gene TRBV14 combines with J gene TRBJ2-7; no definite D call. CDR1 is SGHDN and CDR2 is FVKESK in the germline V gene. With 1 base removed from V and 1 base from J, the gap between germline ends came to 11 bases. The CDR3 is made up of 15 amino acids. Written as DNA, the CDR3 is TGTGCCAGCAGCCAAGCGGCAGGCAGATCCTACGAGCAGTACTTC. This translates into CASSQAAGRSYEQYF.

The V call is TRBV2, the J call TRBJ2-7; weak D call: TRBD2 (7 bases). V was pared by 6 bases and J by 5 bases, with 14 bases between. The germline gives CDR1 SNHLY, CDR2 FYNNEI. CDR3 length: 13 residues. In DNA form, the CDR3 reads TGTGCCAGCAGAAAGGGGGAGGGCGACGAGCAGTACTTC. It is translated as CASRKGEGDEQYF. Using reference TRBV2 and TRBJ2-7 for the parts outside the CDR3, the full variable domain is EPEVTQTPSHQVTQMGQEVILRCVPISNHLYFYWYRQILGQKVEFLVSFYNNEISEKSEIFDDQFSVERPDGSNFTLKIRSTKLEDSAMYFCASRKGEGDEQYFGPGTRLTVT.

This chain connects TRBV20-1 to TRBJ1-5, with 10 bases that match TRBD1. CDR1 is DFQATT and CDR2 is SNEGSKA in the germline V gene (reference sequence). The CDR3 consists of 13 residues. Trimming cost V 3 bases and J 6 bases; bases outside gene matches: 2. Here the CDR3 DNA reads TGCAGTGCTAGTGGACAGGGGGGTCAGCCCCAGCATTTT. It yields the protein CSASGQGGQPQHF.

The sample holds one count of this clone. The chain uses TRBV5-5 and TRBJ1-1, with D perhaps matching TRBD1 (6 bases). Germline values: CDR1 SGHKS, CDR2 YYEKEE (reference sequence). V dropped 2 bases and J dropped 3 bases, with 14 bases sitting between them. This CDR3 contains 15 residues. CDR3 bases: TGTGCCAGCAGCTTTCAGTACAGGGCGGACACTGAAGCTTTCTTT. This translates into CASSFQYRADTEAFF. Full variable domain (rest looked up from reference TRBV5-5 and TRBJ1-1): DAGVTQSPTHLIKTRGQQVTLRCSPISGHKSVSWYQQVLGQGPQFIFQYYEKEERGRGNFPDRFSARQFPNYSSELNVNALLLGDSALYLCASSFQYRADTEAFFGQGTRLTVV.

The V gene is TRBV2, the J gene TRBJ2-2; 9 nucleotides align to TRBD2. Germline V lookup: CDR1 SNHLY, CDR2 FYNNEI. Trimming took 7 bases from V and 7 from J; bases not matched to a gene: 10. There are 15 residues in the CDR3. The CDR3 reads CASTLLGTSSGELFF. In DNA, the CDR3 is TGTGCCAGCACCCTCCTCGGGACTAGCAGCGGGGAGCTGTTTTTT.

The chain joins TRBV5-1 to TRBJ2-2; 9 nucleotides line up with TRBD1. With 4 bases clipped from V and 2 bases from J, the junction kept 9 bases outside the gene matches. The CDR3 runs to 17 residues. Germline lookup yields CDR1 SGHRS and CDR2 YFSETQ. The DNA for the CDR3 is TGCGCCAGCAGCCCAGAACAGGGGGCTAGCAACACCGGGGAGCTGTTTTTT. Translation gives CASSPEQGASNTGELFF.

The rearrangement links TRBV5-1 to TRBJ2-5; D is unresolved. Per germline, CDR1 SGHRS and CDR2 YFSETQ. V was cut by 0 bases and J by 1 base, with 7 bases left in between. This CDR3 spans 14 amino acids. CDR3 bases: TGCGCCAGCAGCTTGGTGGGCGCCCAAGAGACCCAGTACTTC. Residues: CASSLVGAQETQYF.

The CDR3 region is CASSWGQIYGYTF. DNA of the CDR3: TGTGCCAGCAGTTGGGGACAGATTTATGGCTACACCTTC. The gene calls are TRBV28 and TRBJ1-2, with 7 bases lining up with TRBD1. The CDR3 spans 13 residues. Germline trimming cut 4 bases from V and 5 bases from J; bases unmatched to any gene: 4. Germline loops: CDR1 MDHEN, CDR2 SYDVKM.

V gene TRBV25-1 combines with J gene TRBJ1-1; D is perhaps TRBD1 (6 bases). This CDR3 has 16 residues. Trimming stripped 3 bases from V and 5 bases from J, with 19 bases between. CDR1 MGHDK and CDR2 SYGVNS come from the germline V gene. As DNA, the CDR3 is TGTGCCAGCAGTGATCCCTCAGGGGATAGGTGGACTGAAGCTTTCTTT. Its translation: CASSDPSGDRWTEAFF.

The chain has TRBV5-4 and TRBJ2-2, with 11 bases that match TRBD2. J gave up 7 bases and V 4 bases, and 12 bases lay outside the gene matches. CDR1 and CDR2 (germline): SGHNT, YYREEE (reference sequence). This CDR3 contains 17 residues. CDR3 sequence (DNA): TGTGCCAGCAGCCCTATCCTAGCGGGAGGAGCTGGCGGGGAGCTGTTTTTT. Translating it yields CASSPILAGGAGGELFF.

V is TRBV5-4 and J is TRBJ2-1; 15 nucleotides agree with TRBD2. Trimming removed 1 base from V and 9 bases from J; junction bases left unmatched: 8. In germline, CDR1 is SGHNT, CDR2 YYREEE (reference sequence). CDR3 size: 17 residues. The CDR3 region has the DNA TGTGCCAGCAGCTTGCCAAAGGGACTAGCGGGAGGAGGTGAGCAGTTCTTC. Its protein is CASSLPKGLAGGGEQFF.

The genes are TRBV18 and TRBJ1-1; tentatively, D is TRBD1 (5 bases). The CDR3 has 13 residues. Germline V gene lookup returns CDR1 KGHSH and CDR2 LQKENI. Trimming pared 0 bases from V and 4 bases from J, leaving 6 bases between. CDR3 residues: CASSPPGGTEAFF. CDR3 nucleotides: TGTGCCAGCTCACCACCCGGGGGCACTGAAGCTTTCTTT.

The rearrangement links TRBV5-8 to TRBJ1-4; D is uncertain. Trimming removed 1 base from V and 0 bases from J, with 4 bases in between. The CDR3 runs to 14 residues. The germline gives CDR1 SGHTS, CDR2 YDEGEE. CDR3 sequence reads: CASSLYSTNEKLFF. The CDR3 DNA reads TGTGCCAGCAGCTTGTACTCAACTAATGAAAAACTGTTTTTT.

The V gene is TRBV16, the J gene TRBJ2-3; maybe TRBD1 (5 bases). Trimming took 4 bases from V and 0 from J, leaving 11 bases between them. CDR3 length: 15 residues. The germline gives CDR1 KGHSY, CDR2 FQNENV. The CDR3 coding sequence is TGTGCCAGCAGCCCCGTGGACACCAGCACAGATACGCAGTATTTT. Its translation: CASSPVDTSTDTQYF.

This chain uses TRBV19 with TRBJ2-2; D is possibly TRBD2 (5 bases). Germline CDR1 reads LNHDA; CDR2 reads SQIVND (reference sequence). Trimming took 7 bases from V and 3 from J, leaving 15 bases between them. The CDR3 totals 15 residues. Here the CDR3 reads CASTSKAGYTGELFF. In DNA form, the CDR3 reads TGTGCCAGTACATCGAAGGCGGGCTACACCGGGGAGCTGTTTTTT.

This clone has only a few counts. The rearrangement links TRBV11-3 to TRBJ1-2; 7 nucleotides agree with TRBD1. There are 17 residues in the CDR3. Germline CDR1 is SGHNT and CDR2 is YENEEA. V was clipped by 7 bases and J by 2 bases; unmatched bases: 16. The CDR3 spells CASNPRVPTGQNYGYTF. As DNA, the CDR3 is TGTGCCAGCAACCCCAGGGTCCCGACGGGACAGAACTATGGCTACACCTTC.

The chain links TRBV18 to TRBJ1-1; 9 bases align to TRBD1. With V trimmed by 4 bases and J by 2 bases, 2 bases remained unmatched. This CDR3 spans 14 amino acids. CDR1 is KGHSH, CDR2 LQKENI, per germline. Here the CDR3 DNA reads TGTGCCAGCTCACGGGACAGGGAAAACACTGAAGCTTTCTTT. It specifies CASSRDRENTEAFF.

The chain uses TRBV4-1 and TRBJ1-1; TRBD1 aligns across 7 bases. Trimming took 1 base from V and 1 from J; bases not matched to a gene: 3. This CDR3 has 15 residues. Germline V CDR1 and CDR2: MGHRA, YSYEKL. CDR3 amino acids: CASSQGDSPNTEAFF. The CDR3 DNA reads TGCGCCAGCAGCCAAGGGGACAGCCCGAACACTGAAGCTTTCTTT.

The J gene is TRBJ1-6, the V gene TRBV12-3 or TRBV12-4, with D maybe TRBD1 (5 bases). The CDR3 is 13 residues long. The V end was cut by 7 bases, the J end by 10 bases, with 14 bases between. The chain's CDR3 is CASTLTGGSPLHF. The CDR3 region has the DNA TGTGCCAGCACACTCACAGGCGGCTCACCCCTCCACTTT.

The chain links TRBV11-2 to TRBJ2-2, with 7 bases identical to TRBD1. The trim removed 0 bases at V and 5 bases at J, leaving 9 bases unmatched. CDR3 length: 17 residues. In germline, CDR1 is SGHAT, CDR2 FQNNGV. The DNA for the CDR3 is TGTGCCAGCAGCTTAGATTCTCTAGCAGGGGGAACCGGGGAGCTGTTTTTT. This gives the protein CASSLDSLAGGTGELFF. The variable domain in full, completed from reference TRBV11-2 and TRBJ2-2, reads EAGVAQSPRYKIIEKRQSVAFWCNPISGHATLYWYQQILGQGPKLLIQFQNNGVVDDSQLPKDRFSAERLKGVDSTLKIQPAKLEDSAVYLCASSLDSLAGGTGELFFGEGSRLTVL.

This chain uses TRBV28 with TRBJ2-1; no reliable D call. V was cut by 1 base and J by 0 bases, with 10 bases left in between. This CDR3 comprises 16 residues. Looked up from germline, CDR1 is MDHEN and CDR2 is SYDVKM. Here the CDR3 reads CASSLLWAGSYNEQFF. CDR3 sequence (DNA): TGTGCCAGCAGTTTATTGTGGGCAGGCTCCTACAATGAGCAGTTCTTC.

This clone was observed a few times. The genes are TRBV18 and TRBJ2-1; TRBD1 matches 9 bases. The CDR3 is made up of 15 amino acids. V lost 5 bases and J lost 4; bases outside the gene matches: 6. Germline-derived CDR1 and CDR2 are KGHSH and LQKENI. The CDR3 is CASSSGTGRYNEQFF. CDR3 DNA: TGTGCCAGCTCATCCGGGACAGGGAGATACAATGAGCAGTTCTTC.

This chain uses TRBV5-1 with TRBJ1-2, with 7 bases aligning to TRBD1. Germline CDR1 SGHRS, CDR2 YFSETQ. This CDR3 is built from 14 residues. The J segment lost 0 bases and the V segment lost 3 bases, leaving 2 bases of the junction unmatched. The CDR3 protein is CASSSGQANYGYTF. CDR3 nucleotides: TGCGCCAGCAGCTCCGGACAGGCTAACTATGGCTACACCTTC.

V and J are TRBV29-1 and TRBJ1-2, with TRBD1 identical over 9 bases. This CDR3 has 14 amino acids. Germline CDR1 is SQVTM and CDR2 is ANQGSEA. J lost 3 bases, V lost 1 base, and 3 bases had no gene match. Here the CDR3 DNA reads TGCAGCGTTGAAGGCCGGACAGGGGACTATGGCTACACCTTC. It codes for CSVEGRTGDYGYTF. Filled out from reference TRBV29-1 and TRBJ1-2, the complete variable domain reads SAVISQKPSRDICQRGTSLTIQCQVDSQVTMMFWYRQQPGQSLTLIATANQGSEATYESGFVIDKFPISRPNLTFSTLTVSNMSPEDSSIYLCSVEGRTGDYGYTFGSGTRLTVV.

The V and J genes are TRBV4-3 and TRBJ2-1, with a weak D call TRBD1 (5 bases). CDR3 length: 19 amino acids. Trimming removed 0 bases from V and 2 bases from J, with 20 bases in between. Per the germline V gene, CDR1 is LGHNA and CDR2 is YSLEER. The CDR3 sequence: CASSQDLDKGLGTYNEQFF. In DNA, the CDR3 is TGCGCCAGCAGCCAAGATCTGGACAAGGGGTTAGGAACCTACAATGAGCAGTTCTTC.

The chain is built from TRBV2 and TRBJ2-7, with 9 positions matching TRBD1. The trim removed 7 bases at V and 2 bases at J, leaving 9 bases unmatched. Germline CDR1 and CDR2: SNHLY and FYNNEI. The CDR3 is 15 residues long. In nucleotides, the CDR3 is TGTGCCAGCAAGGATCCCGGGACAGGGCCCTACGAGCAGTACTTC. This sequence encodes CASKDPGTGPYEQYF.